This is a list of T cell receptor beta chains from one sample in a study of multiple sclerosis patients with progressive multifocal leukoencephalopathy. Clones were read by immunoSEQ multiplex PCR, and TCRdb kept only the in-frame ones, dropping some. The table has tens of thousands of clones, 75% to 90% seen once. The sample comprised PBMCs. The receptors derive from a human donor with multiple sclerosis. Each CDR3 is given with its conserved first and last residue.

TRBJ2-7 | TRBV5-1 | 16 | CASSLVRREDSYEQYF
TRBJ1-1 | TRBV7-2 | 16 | CASSLGGAGGNTEAFF
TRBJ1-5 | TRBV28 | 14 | CASSRPSPNQPQHF
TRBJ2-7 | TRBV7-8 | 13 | CASSVRGSYEQYF
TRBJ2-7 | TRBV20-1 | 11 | CSGAGAYEQYF
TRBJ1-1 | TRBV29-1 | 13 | CSVRTVLNTEAFF
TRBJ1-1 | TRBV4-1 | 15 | CASSHESAIQGEAFF
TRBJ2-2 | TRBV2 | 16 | CASSPVRGLNTGELFF
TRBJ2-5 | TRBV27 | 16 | CASSLIRGQGLETQYF
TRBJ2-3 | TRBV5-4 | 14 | CASAHTSAPDTQYF
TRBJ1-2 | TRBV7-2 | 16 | CASSIYGARRAEGYTF
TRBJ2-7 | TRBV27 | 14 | CASSLGGWYGEQYF
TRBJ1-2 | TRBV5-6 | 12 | CASSSTLDGYTF
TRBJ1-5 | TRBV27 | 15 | CASSSGTDSNQPQHF
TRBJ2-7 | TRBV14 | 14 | CASGLGTGIYEQYF
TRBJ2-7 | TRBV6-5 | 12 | CASSPVYYEQYF
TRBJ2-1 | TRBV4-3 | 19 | CASSQAQTLGLAEYNEQFF
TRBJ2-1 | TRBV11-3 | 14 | CASSLDHATNEQFF
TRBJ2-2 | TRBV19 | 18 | CASSARGEGRGDTGELFF
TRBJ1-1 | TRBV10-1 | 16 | CASSPGTGGPNTEAFF
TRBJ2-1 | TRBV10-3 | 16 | CAISELVAGVGDEQFF
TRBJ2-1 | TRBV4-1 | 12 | CASSQVTNEQFF
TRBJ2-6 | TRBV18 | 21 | CASSPRAPGTRSAGRANVLTF
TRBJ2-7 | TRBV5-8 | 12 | CASSWTPYEQYF
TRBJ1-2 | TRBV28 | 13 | CASRRTGNYGYTF
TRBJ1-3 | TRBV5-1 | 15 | CASSSQGGTGNTIYF
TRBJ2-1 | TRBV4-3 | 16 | CASSQDRGSSYNEQFF
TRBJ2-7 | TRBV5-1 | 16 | CASSWGRGGAVGEQYF
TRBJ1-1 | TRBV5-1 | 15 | CASSLVSGDGTEAFF
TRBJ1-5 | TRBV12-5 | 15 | CASGLDGPASQPQHF
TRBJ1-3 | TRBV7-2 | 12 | CASSFRGNTIYF
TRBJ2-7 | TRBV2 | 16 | CASSEAGGVLSYEQYF
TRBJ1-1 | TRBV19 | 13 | CASSTYMNTEAFF
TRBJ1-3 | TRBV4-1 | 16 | CASSDRTGGSGNTIYF
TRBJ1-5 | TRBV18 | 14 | CASSRGQGPQPQHF
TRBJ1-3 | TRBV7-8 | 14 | CASSLVREGNTIYF
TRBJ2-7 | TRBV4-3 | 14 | CASSQESSGREQYF
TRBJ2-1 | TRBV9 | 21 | CASSPAVRGGGLAPPYNEQFF
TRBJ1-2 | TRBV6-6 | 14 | CASSYSGRGYGYTF
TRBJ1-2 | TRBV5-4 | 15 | CASRAGTGGGYGYTF
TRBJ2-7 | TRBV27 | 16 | CASSPLPGGNSYEQYF
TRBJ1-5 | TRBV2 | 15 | CASSVAHEGNQPQHF
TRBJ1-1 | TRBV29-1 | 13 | CSVLRKLNTEAFF
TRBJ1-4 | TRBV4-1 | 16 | CASSPQRGRPNEKLFF
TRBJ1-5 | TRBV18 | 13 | CASSPRDDQPQHF
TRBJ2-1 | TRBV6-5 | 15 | CASSYVGGSYNEQFF
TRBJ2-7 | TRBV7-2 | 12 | CASSLPRREQYF
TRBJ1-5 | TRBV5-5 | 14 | CASSSDGRSQPQHF
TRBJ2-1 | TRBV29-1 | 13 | CSVGFWVGNEQFF
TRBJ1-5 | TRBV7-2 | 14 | CASSLLEGNQPQHF
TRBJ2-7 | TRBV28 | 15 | CASSLRPQGIHEQYF
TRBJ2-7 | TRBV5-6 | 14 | CASSSGGATYEQYF
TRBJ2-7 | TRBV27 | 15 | CASSYQGGISYEQYF
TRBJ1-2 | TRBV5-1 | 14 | CASSPGTELYGYTF
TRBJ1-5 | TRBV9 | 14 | CASSGGTRNQPQHF
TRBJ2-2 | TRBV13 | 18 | CASSLGGTLAGGSGELFF
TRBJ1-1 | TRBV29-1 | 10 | CSVRTAQAFF
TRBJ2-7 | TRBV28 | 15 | CASSPGGPSTYEQYF
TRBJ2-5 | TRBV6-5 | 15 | CASQPSSGRAVQEYF